The 10 T cell receptor beta chains reported below all come from one sample, sequenced in a study of blood T cell repertoires in COVID-19. TCRdb's table, derived via immunoSEQ multiplex PCR, lists solely in-frame clones and lacks some. The sample records 50,000 to 80,000 clones, roughly 80% being singletons. The specimen was peripheral blood. These receptor sequences come from a man aged 55 to 69 with COVID-19, enrolled during active disease.

The chain combines TRBV9 with TRBJ2-2, with D tentatively TRBD2 (5 bases). CDR1 and CDR2 (germline): SGDLS, YYNGEE. Trimming pared 6 bases from V and 6 bases from J, leaving 12 bases between. The CDR3 is 13 amino acids. This CDR3 reads CASTVGVAGELFF. DNA of the CDR3: TGTGCCAGCACAGTGGGAGTGGCCGGGGAGCTGTTTTTT.

The rearrangement uses TRBV2 and TRBJ2-1; a weak D match, TRBD2 (6 bases). This CDR3 spans 14 amino acids. Germline loops: CDR1 SNHLY, CDR2 FYNNEI. V lost 8 bases, J lost 0 bases, and 11 bases lay in between. CDR3 in amino acids: CASLAARSYNEQFF. CDR3 nucleotides: TGTGCCAGCTTAGCGGCCCGCTCCTACAATGAGCAGTTCTTC.

This chain links TRBV11-2 with TRBJ1-6; the match to TRBD1 covers 9 bases. There are 15 residues in the CDR3. Germline V lookup: CDR1 SGHAT, CDR2 FQNNGV. The J segment lost 7 bases and the V segment lost 0 bases, leaving 1 base of the junction unmatched. The CDR3 protein is CASSLETGGNSPLHF. For the CDR3, the DNA is TGTGCCAGCAGCTTAGAGACAGGGGGAAATTCACCCCTCCACTTT.

This clone was seen many times. The rearrangement joins TRBV6-4 to TRBJ2-3; weak D call: TRBD1 (5 bases). CDR1 and CDR2 from the germline V gene are MRHNA and SNTAGT. Deletions cut 2 bases from V and 6 bases from J, with 15 bases between. CDR3 length: 15 amino acids. The CDR3 here is CASSDRGGTTDTQYF. In DNA, the CDR3 is TGTGCCAGCAGTGACAGGGGCGGAACCACGGATACGCAGTATTTT.

V is TRBV9 and J is TRBJ2-5; 9 nucleotides agree with TRBD2. This CDR3 region has 16 residues. J was trimmed by 5 bases and V by 0 bases; bases with no gene match: 8. In germline, CDR1 is SGDLS, CDR2 YYNGEE. CDR3 protein: CASSVAAGGPVETQYF. The CDR3 DNA reads as TGTGCCAGCAGCGTAGCGGCGGGGGGGCCGGTCGAGACCCAGTACTTC.

The gene calls are TRBV2 and TRBJ1-2; a weak D match, TRBD1 (5 bases). The V end was cut by 2 bases, the J end by 13 bases, with 14 bases between. Germline CDR1 SNHLY, CDR2 FYNNEI. The CDR3 covers 12 residues. The CDR3 region is CASSESREKSTF. The DNA of the CDR3 is TGTGCCAGCAGTGAATCCAGGGAAAAGAGCACCTTC.

The V gene is TRBV28, the J gene TRBJ1-3; the D gene is possibly TRBD1 (6 bases). The V gene lost 2 bases and the J gene lost 8 bases, with 13 bases spanning the gap. Germline CDR1 is MDHEN and CDR2 is SYDVKM. The CDR3 is 14 amino acids. The CDR3, as DNA: TGTGCCAGCAGTTTAGGCAGGGGAGGGGACACCATATATTTT. This gives the protein CASSLGRGGDTIYF. The complete variable domain, with remaining parts taken from reference TRBV28 and TRBJ1-3, reads DVKVTQSSRYLVKRTGEKVFLECVQDMDHENMFWYRQDPGLGLRLIYFSYDVKMKEKGDIPEGYSVSREKKERFSLILESASTNQTSMYLCASSLGRGGDTIYFGEGSWLTVV.

This chain uses TRBV29-1 with TRBJ2-1; no reliable D call. The CDR3 sequence is 13 residues long. Trimming cost V 3 bases and J 5 bases, with 11 bases left between them. The germline CDR1 and CDR2 sequences are SQVTM and ANQGSEA. Here the CDR3 reads CSVDLELDNEQFF. The CDR3, as DNA: TGCAGCGTTGATTTGGAGTTGGACAATGAGCAGTTCTTC.

V and J are TRBV11-3 and TRBJ2-7, with TRBD2 matching over 10 bases. Losses at the gene ends were 0 bases for V and 3 bases for J; bases not matched to a gene: 2. The germline gives CDR1 SGHNT, CDR2 YENEEA. The CDR3 extends over 15 amino acids. CDR3 nucleotides: TGTGCCAGCAGCTTAGACTCTAGCGGGAGCTACGAGCAGTACTTC. Translation: CASSLDSSGSYEQYF.

The count of this clone is one. The chain uses TRBV9 and TRBJ2-1, with a tentative D call TRBD2 (6 bases). CDR1 SGDLS and CDR2 YYNGEE come from the germline V gene. With 4 bases removed from V and 5 bases from J, the gap between germline ends came to 13 bases. This CDR3 has 14 amino acids. The CDR3 DNA follows: TGTGCCAGCAGCCCCCAAGCGGGCCACAATGAGCAGTTCTTC. Translating it yields CASSPQAGHNEQFF.